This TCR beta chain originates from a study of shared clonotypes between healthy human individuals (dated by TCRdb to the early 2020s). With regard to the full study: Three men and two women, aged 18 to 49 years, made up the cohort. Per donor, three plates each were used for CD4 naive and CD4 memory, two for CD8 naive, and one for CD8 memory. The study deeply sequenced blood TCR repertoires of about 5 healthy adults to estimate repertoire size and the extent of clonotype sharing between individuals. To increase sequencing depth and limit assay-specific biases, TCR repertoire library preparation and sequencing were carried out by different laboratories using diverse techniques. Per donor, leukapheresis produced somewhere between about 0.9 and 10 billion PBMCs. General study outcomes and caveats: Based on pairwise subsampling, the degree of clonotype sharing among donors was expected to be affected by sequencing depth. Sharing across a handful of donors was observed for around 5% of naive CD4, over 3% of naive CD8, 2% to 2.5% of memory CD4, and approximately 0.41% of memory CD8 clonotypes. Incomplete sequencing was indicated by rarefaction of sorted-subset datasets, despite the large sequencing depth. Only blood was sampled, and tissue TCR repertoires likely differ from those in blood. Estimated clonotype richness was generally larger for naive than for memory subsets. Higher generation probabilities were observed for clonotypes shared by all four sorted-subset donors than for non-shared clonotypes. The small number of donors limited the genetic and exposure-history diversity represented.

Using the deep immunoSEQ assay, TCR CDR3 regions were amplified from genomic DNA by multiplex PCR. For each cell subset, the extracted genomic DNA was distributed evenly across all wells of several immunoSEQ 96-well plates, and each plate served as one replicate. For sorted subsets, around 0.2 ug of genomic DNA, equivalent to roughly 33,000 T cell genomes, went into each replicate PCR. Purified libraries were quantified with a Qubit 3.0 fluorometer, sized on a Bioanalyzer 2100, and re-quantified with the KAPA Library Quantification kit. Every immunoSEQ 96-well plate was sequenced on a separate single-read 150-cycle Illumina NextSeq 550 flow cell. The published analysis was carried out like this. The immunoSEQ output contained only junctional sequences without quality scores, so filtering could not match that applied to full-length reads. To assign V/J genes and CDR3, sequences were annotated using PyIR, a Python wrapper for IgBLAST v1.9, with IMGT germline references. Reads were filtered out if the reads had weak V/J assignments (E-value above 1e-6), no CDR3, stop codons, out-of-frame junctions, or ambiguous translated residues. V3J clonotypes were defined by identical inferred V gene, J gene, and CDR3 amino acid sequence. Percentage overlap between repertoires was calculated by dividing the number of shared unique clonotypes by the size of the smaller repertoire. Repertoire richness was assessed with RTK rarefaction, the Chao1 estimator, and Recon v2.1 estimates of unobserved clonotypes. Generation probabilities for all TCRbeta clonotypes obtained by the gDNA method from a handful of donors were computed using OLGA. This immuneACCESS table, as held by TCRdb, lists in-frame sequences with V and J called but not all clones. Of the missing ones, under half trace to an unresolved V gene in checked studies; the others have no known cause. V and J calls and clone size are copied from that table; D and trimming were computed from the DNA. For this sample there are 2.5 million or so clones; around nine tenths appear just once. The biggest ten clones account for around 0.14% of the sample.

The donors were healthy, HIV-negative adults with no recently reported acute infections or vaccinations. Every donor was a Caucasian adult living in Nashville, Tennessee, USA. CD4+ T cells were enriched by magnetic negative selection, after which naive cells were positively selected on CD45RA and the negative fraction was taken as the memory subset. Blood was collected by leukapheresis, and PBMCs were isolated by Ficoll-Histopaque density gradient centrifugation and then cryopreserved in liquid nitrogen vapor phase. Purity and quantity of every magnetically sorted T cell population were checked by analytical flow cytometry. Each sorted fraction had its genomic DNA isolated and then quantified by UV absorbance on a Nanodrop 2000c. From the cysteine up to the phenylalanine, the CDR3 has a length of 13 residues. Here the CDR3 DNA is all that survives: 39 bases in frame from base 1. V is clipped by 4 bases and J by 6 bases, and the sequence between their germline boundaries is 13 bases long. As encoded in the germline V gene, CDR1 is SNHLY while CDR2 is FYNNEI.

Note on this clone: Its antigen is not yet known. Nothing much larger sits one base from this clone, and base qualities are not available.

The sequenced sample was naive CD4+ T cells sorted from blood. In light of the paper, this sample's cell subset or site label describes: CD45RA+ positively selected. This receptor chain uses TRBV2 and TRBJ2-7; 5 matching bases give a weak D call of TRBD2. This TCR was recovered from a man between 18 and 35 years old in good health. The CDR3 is CASSGQDSREQYF. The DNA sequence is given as TGTGCCAGCAGTGGGCAGGACTCACGCGAGCAGTACTTC.